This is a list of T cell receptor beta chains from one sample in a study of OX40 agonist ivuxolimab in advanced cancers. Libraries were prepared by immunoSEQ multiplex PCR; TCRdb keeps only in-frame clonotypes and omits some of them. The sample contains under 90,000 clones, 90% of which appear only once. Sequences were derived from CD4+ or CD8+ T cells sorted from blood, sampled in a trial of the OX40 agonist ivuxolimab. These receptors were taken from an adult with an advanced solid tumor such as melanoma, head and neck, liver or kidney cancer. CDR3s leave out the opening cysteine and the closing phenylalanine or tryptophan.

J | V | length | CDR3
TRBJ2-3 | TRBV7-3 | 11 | ASSSGTSGRQY
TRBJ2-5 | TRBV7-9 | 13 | ASSSGLAVRETQY
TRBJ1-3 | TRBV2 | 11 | ASSVDGRNTIY
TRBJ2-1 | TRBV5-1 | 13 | ASAITGTLYNEQF
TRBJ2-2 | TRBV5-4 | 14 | ASKKTGTTNTGELF
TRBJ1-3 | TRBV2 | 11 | ASSVGGLNTIY
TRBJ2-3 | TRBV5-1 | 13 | ASSLEDSSTDTQY
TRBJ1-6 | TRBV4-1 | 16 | ASSLLPLGTVNNSPLH
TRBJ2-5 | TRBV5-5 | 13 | ASSPGTSGRETQY
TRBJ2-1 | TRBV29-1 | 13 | SVEGVAETYNEQF
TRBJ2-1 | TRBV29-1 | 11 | SVDRRQGNEQF
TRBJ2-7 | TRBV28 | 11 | ASSSRRVNEQY
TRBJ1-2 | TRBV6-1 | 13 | ASSETLSDNYGYT
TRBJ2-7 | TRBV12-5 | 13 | ASGLSLAGRYEQY
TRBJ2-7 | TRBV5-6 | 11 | ASSLAGQPGQY
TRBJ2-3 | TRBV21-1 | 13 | ASSIAAEGTDTQY
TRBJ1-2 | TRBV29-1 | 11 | SVQNLGGHGYT
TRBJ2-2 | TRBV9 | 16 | ASSVGGGAGPYTGELF
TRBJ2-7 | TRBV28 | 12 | ASPGNEGSYEQY
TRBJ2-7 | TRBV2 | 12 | ASSGASGSYEQY
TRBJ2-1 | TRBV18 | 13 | ASSPGTSGGNEQF
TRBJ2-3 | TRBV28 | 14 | ASSFGPSTAADTQY
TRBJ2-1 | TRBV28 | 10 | ASRWRWNEQF
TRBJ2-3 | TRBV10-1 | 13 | ASSDLAGVSDTQY
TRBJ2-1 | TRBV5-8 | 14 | ASSLFVGTGPNEQF
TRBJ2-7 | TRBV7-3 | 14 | ASSYGTSGGIYEQY
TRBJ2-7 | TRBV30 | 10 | AWSVLAYEQY
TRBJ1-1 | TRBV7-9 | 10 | AKQGPNTEAF
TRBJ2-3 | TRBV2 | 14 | ASSEEGGGLPDTQY
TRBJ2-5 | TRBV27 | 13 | ASSSTSGSHETQY
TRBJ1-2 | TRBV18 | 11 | ASSIDRDYGYT
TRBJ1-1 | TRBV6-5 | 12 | ASSYSVMNTEAF
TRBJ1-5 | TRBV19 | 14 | ASSMSGTGGWQPQH
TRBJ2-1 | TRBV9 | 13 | ASSVGAGLYNEQF
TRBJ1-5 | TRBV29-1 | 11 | SVARDSNQPQH
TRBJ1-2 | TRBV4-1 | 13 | ASSQASGRGDGYT
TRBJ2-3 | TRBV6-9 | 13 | ASSWQVGRTDTQY
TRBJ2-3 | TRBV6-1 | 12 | ASREEWGADTQY
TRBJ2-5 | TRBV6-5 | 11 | ASSEARRGTQY
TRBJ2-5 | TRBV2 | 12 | ASSRDRGSETQY
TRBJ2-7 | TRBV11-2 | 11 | ASSLGVVREQY
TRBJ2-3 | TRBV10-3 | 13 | AITNVAMSTDTQY
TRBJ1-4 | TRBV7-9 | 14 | ASSETQAAYSEKLF
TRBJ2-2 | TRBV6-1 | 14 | ASSDTGAWDTGELF
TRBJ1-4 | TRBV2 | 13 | ASRARGGGNEKLF
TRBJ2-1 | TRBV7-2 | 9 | ASSFSREQF
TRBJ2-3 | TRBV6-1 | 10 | ASSQSTDTQY
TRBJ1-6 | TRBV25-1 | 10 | ASRGWESPLH
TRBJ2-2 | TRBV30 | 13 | AWRSGTANTGELF
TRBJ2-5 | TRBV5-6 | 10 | ASSGQKRTQY
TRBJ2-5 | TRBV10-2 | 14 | ASRSPSRGRSETQY
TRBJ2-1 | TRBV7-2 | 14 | ASSFSLAERGNEQF
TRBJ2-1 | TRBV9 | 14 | ASSVTSGYSYNEQF
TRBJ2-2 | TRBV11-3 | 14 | ASSLDPSGGTGELF
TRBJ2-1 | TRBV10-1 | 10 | ASSPGGGEQF